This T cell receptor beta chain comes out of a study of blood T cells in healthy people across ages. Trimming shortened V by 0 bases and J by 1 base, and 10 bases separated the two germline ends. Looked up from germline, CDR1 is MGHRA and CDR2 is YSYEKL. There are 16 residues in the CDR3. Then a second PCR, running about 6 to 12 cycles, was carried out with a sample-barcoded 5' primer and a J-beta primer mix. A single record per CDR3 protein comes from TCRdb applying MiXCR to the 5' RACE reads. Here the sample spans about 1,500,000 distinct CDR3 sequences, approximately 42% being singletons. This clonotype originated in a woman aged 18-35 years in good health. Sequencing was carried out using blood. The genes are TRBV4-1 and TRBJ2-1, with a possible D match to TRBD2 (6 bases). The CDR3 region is CASSQDRSGSYNEQFF. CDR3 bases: TGCGCCAGCAGCCAAGATCGAAGCGGGTCCTACAATGAGCAGTTCTTC.